What follows are 30 T cell receptor beta chains derived from one specimen sequenced in a study of low-dose radiotherapy and immunotherapy resistance in tumors. Time point noted: after trial treatment. Indicated treatment: LDRT plus nivolumab, ipilimumab, low-dose cyclophosphamide and aspirin (RACIN trial). TRAV- and TRBV-specific primers, spanning alpha and beta chains, primed first-strand cDNA. A constant-region primer paired with the V-primer adapter amplified TCRs over 20 PCR cycles. Using its own MiXCR run on the reads, TCRdb lists one record per CDR3 protein. The profile covers approximately 91,000 distinct CDR3 sequences, with around a fifth appearing a single time and roughly 12% taken by the ten largest. The material was PBMCs, obtained after low-dose radiotherapy plus immunotherapy. The origin of the receptors is a female donor with ovarian cancer.

Remarks on this clonotype: Relative to the germline gene, one junction end is altered; a read error may explain this. This chain uses TRBV4-1 with TRBJ2-3; TRBD2 aligns across 9 bases. The CDR3 runs 15 residues. Germline V gives CDR1 MGHRA, CDR2 YSYEKL. The CDR3 sequence is CASSQGGGAMDTQYF. DNA of the CDR3: TGTGCCAGCAGCCAAGGCGGGGGGGCCATGGATACGCAGTATTTT.

This clonotype showed up many times. This CDR3 is CASSLDTANSPLHF. The DNA of the CDR3 is TGTGCCAGCAGCTTAGATACCGCAAATTCACCCCTCCACTTT. This chain uses TRBV7-9 with TRBJ1-6; D remains ambiguous. The CDR3 is made up of 14 amino acids. The V end lost 1 base, the J end lost 7 bases, and 8 bases lay between the germline ends. CDR1 SEHNR and CDR2 FQNEAQ come from the germline V gene (reference sequence).

Ten or more counts support this clonotype. V and J are TRBV29-1 and TRBJ1-1; D gene unclear. The CDR3 covers 13 residues. Germline V gene lookup returns CDR1 SQVTM and CDR2 ANQGSEA. V gave up 7 bases and J gave up 0 bases, with 12 bases separating them. The CDR3: CSATTGMNTEAFF. In nucleotides, the CDR3 is TGCAGCGCCACAACCGGAATGAACACTGAAGCTTTCTTT.

This rearrangement joins TRBV20-1 to TRBJ2-1; TRBD2 agrees at 10 bases. CDR1 and CDR2 from the germline V gene are DFQATT and SNEGSKA (reference sequence). The CDR3 totals 15 residues. J gave up 6 bases and V 0 bases, and 5 bases lay outside the gene matches. As DNA, the CDR3 is TGCAGTGCTAGAGATGCAACTAGCGGGATCAATGAGCAGTTCTTC. Residues: CSARDATSGINEQFF.

This clonotype came up many times. V and J are TRBV29-1 and TRBJ2-3, with D maybe TRBD2 (6 bases). This CDR3 is built from 14 residues. Trimming cost V 1 base and J 0 bases, with 8 bases left between them. Germline lookup yields CDR1 SQVTM and CDR2 ANQGSEA. CDR3 nucleotides: TGCAGCGTTGAAGTCGGGGGAAGCACAGATACGCAGTATTTT. Amino acid sequence: CSVEVGGSTDTQYF.

With regard to this clonotype: A far larger clone is only one base removed, so a read error is likely. V is TRBV6-8 and J is TRBJ2-7; TRBD2 matches 16 bases. The CDR3 spans 18 residues. From germline, CDR1 is MNHGY and CDR2 SAAAGT. CDR3 bases: TGTGACAGCAGTGCTGGGACTAGCGGGGGGGCGGTCACCTACGAGCAGTACTTC. It specifies CDSSAGTSGGAVTYEQYF.

In its sample, this clonotype ranks as medium-sized. The J gene is TRBJ2-1, the V gene TRBV5-6, with D perhaps assigned TRBD1 or TRBD2 (5 bases each). CDR1 SGHDT and CDR2 YYEEEE come from the germline V gene. The CDR3 is 15 residues long. V was clipped by 2 bases and J by 7 bases, with 16 bases between them. The CDR3 DNA follows: TGTGCCAGCAGCTTCAATGCCGGGACCGGGAATGAGCAGTTCTTC. It is translated as CASSFNAGTGNEQFF.

This clonotype was observed at least ten times. V usage is TRBV11-2 and J usage is TRBJ2-3; 7 bases fit TRBD2. V lost 5 bases, J lost 1 base, and 9 bases stayed unmatched. There are 16 residues in the CDR3. Germline CDR1 SGHAT, CDR2 FQNNGV. Here the CDR3 reads CASSGRTSPGTDTQYF. In DNA form, the CDR3 reads TGTGCCAGCAGCGGGAGGACTAGTCCGGGCACAGATACGCAGTATTTT.

Many counts were recorded for this clonotype. The chain uses TRBV7-2 and TRBJ2-6; D call uncertain. Trimming left V 5 bases short and J 0 bases short, with 5 bases between. The V gene's germline CDR1 is SGHTA and CDR2 FQGNSA. The CDR3 runs to 14 residues. The CDR3 reads CASSGYSGANVLTF. CDR3 DNA sequence: TGTGCCAGCAGCGGATACTCTGGGGCCAACGTCCTGACTTTC.

At least ten counts were recorded for this clonotype. The chain uses TRBV2 and TRBJ2-7; perhaps D is TRBD1 or TRBD2 (5 bases each). Deletions cut 5 bases from V and 7 bases from J, with 18 bases between. The CDR3 consists of 14 residues. The V gene's germline CDR1 is SNHLY and CDR2 FYNNEI. The CDR3 DNA sequence: TGTGCCAGCAGTTCCGGGACCTCCGGTGGGGAGCAGTACTTC. Protein: CASSSGTSGGEQYF. Together with reference TRBV2 and TRBJ2-7, the CDR3 gives the full variable domain: EPEVTQTPSHQVTQMGQEVILRCVPISNHLYFYWYRQILGQKVEFLVSFYNNEISEKSEIFDDQFSVERPDGSNFTLKIRSTKLEDSAMYFCASSSGTSGGEQYFGPGTRLTVT.

This clonotype was detected ten times or more. This chain joins TRBV27 and TRBJ2-5, with a possible D match to TRBD2 (6 bases). CDR3 size: 14 residues. The germline V gene encodes CDR1 MNHEY and CDR2 SMNVEV (reference sequence). V lost 4 bases and J 1 base, leaving 10 bases between the germline ends. The CDR3 reads CASSSGVFQETQYF. DNA for the CDR3: TGTGCCAGCAGTTCGGGGGTTTTCCAAGAGACCCAGTACTTC.

In its sample, this clonotype was seen many times. The chain uses TRBV19 and TRBJ2-2; TRBD2 matches 13 bases. This CDR3 has 16 amino acids. V lost 6 bases and J lost 4; bases outside the gene matches: 5. The V gene's germline CDR1 is LNHDA and CDR2 SQIVND (reference sequence). The CDR3 nucleotides are TGTGCCAGTAGCCCGACTAGCGGGGGGCCCACCGGGGAGCTGTTTTTT. Translated: CASSPTSGGPTGELFF.

The chain has TRBV28 and TRBJ2-7; D might be TRBD1 (6 bases). Trimming cost V 8 bases and J 5 bases, with 16 bases left between them. Germline CDR1 is MDHEN and CDR2 is SYDVKM. The CDR3 is 13 residues long. The CDR3 loop reads CASLRGGSDEQYF. As DNA, the CDR3 is TGTGCCAGCCTCAGGGGTGGTAGCGACGAGCAGTACTTC.

In this sample, this clonotype turned up many times. The V and J genes are TRBV4-3 and TRBJ2-7; the D call may be TRBD1 or TRBD2 (5 bases each). Germline V lookup: CDR1 LGHNA, CDR2 YSLEER. This CDR3 comprises 14 residues. Trimming pared 4 bases from V and 2 bases from J, leaving 12 bases between. The CDR3 region has the DNA TGCGCCAGCAGCCCTATGTTGGGGGCCTACGAGCAGTACTTC. This encodes CASSPMLGAYEQYF.

Note on this clonotype: A far larger clone is off by one base, so a read error is likely. Here the CDR3 omits its conserved ending phenylalanine or tryptophan, so a read error is the likely source. The chain is built from TRBV7-9 and TRBJ2-2; TRBD1 is a possible D gene (6 bases). The CDR3 length is 17 residues. Germline CDR1 and CDR2: SEHNR and FQNEAQ (reference sequence). V lost 1 base to trimming and J lost 1 base, with 13 bases between them. CDR3 sequence reads: CASSLGWGRRNTGELFS. In DNA form, the CDR3 reads TGTGCCAGCAGCTTAGGGTGGGGGCGCAGGAACACCGGGGAGCTGTTTTCT.

Comments on this clonotype: Given a far larger clone just one base away, this is likely a sequencing read error. The chain recombines TRBV6-5 with TRBJ1-5, with 9 bases identical to TRBD1. The CDR3 is 16 amino acids. V gave up 5 bases and J gave up 5 bases; unmatched junction bases: 10. The V gene's germline CDR1 is MNHEY and CDR2 SVGAGI. This CDR3 reads CASSKLQGASYQPQHF. The CDR3 coding sequence is TGTGCCAGCAGTAAACTACAGGGGGCAAGCTATCAGCCCCAGCATTTT.

This clonotype has a handful of counts. The chain has TRBV24-1 and TRBJ1-5; D not certain. The germline CDR1 and CDR2 sequences are KGHDR and SFDVKD. V was pared by 3 bases and J by 3 bases, with 8 bases between. There are 14 residues in the CDR3. CDR3 protein: CATSDRGSNQPQHF. The CDR3 nucleotides are TGTGCCACCAGTGATCGCGGATCCAATCAGCCCCAGCATTTT.

This clonotype was observed at least ten times. The rearrangement joins TRBV7-8 to TRBJ2-3; 11 bases align to TRBD2. V trimming: 0 bases; J trimming: 6 bases; junction bases outside the gene matches: 8. Germline V gene sequence: CDR1 SGHVS, CDR2 FQNEAQ. The CDR3 length is 17 residues. In DNA form, the CDR3 reads TGTGCCAGCAGCTTAGCGCTAACTAGCGGGAGCGGGGATACGCAGTATTTT. Translating it yields CASSLALTSGSGDTQYF.

This clonotype was counted many times. The chain has TRBV28 and TRBJ1-1; TRBD1 aligns across 12 bases. The junction had 8 bases not matched to a gene; V was cut back by 1 base and J by 5 bases. Germline-derived CDR1 and CDR2 are MDHEN and SYDVKM. The CDR3 extends over 17 amino acids. As DNA, the CDR3 is TGTGCCAGCAGTTTATCAGGGACAGGGGGCGCAGAGACTGAAGCTTTCTTT. Amino acid sequence: CASSLSGTGGAETEAFF.

Many counts were recorded for this clonotype. This chain joins TRBV19 and TRBJ2-1; 8 bases line up with TRBD2. This CDR3 has 16 residues. Losses at the gene ends were 3 bases for V and 1 base for J; bases not matched to a gene: 5. CDR1 is LNHDA and CDR2 is SQIVND in the germline V gene (reference sequence). The CDR3 sequence: CASSMFASGSYNEQFF. The CDR3 DNA reads as TGTGCCAGTAGTATGTTCGCTAGCGGGTCCTACAATGAGCAGTTCTTC. The entire variable domain, with the rest obtained from reference TRBV19 and TRBJ2-1, is as follows: DGGITQSPKYLFRKEGQNVTLSCEQNLNHDAMYWYRQDPGQGLRLIYYSQIVNDFQKGDIAEGYSVSREKKESFPLTVTSAQKNPTAFYLCASSMFASGSYNEQFFGPGTRLTVL.

This clonotype was recorded many times. The V and J genes are TRBV27 and TRBJ1-5; D not certain. The CDR3 has 18 residues. The germline V gene has CDR1 MNHEY and CDR2 SMNVEV (reference sequence). Trimming took off 11 bases at V and 1 base at J, with 27 bases between the two ends. DNA of the CDR3: TGTGCCCCGTCGATCTTCACCCCACGGGCGTGGAGCAATCAGCCCCAGCATTTT. Amino acid sequence: CAPSIFTPRAWSNQPQHF.

This clonotype was counted many times. The CDR3 is CASKLGHLSNQPQHF. CDR3 sequence (DNA): TGTGCCAGTAAATTAGGACACCTTAGCAATCAGCCCCAGCATTTT. The gene calls are TRBV19 and TRBJ1-5, with D possibly matching TRBD1 (5 bases). CDR1 is LNHDA and CDR2 is SQIVND in the germline V gene (reference sequence). CDR3 size: 15 residues. V was clipped by 7 bases and J by 0 bases, with 13 bases between them.

This clonotype was seen many times. The chain links TRBV6-6 to TRBJ1-1; a weak D match, TRBD1 (6 bases). Trimming took 5 bases from V and 1 from J, leaving 20 bases between them. The CDR3 is 17 residues long. The germline CDR1 and CDR2 sequences are MNHNY and SVGAGI (reference sequence). The chain's CDR3 is CASSLPTGSSENTEAFF. In DNA, the CDR3 is TGTGCCAGCAGTCTCCCAACAGGGTCGTCCGAGAACACTGAAGCTTTCTTT.

Of note for this clonotype: The DNA is omitted, as the CDR3 cannot be located on it reliably, and the CDR3 follows TCRdb's listing. This sequence joins TRBV7-3 and TRBJ2-2; the table assigns TRBD1, which was not confirmed against the DNA. The CDR3 spans 17 residues, counting both ends. Germline-derived CDR1 and CDR2 are SGHTA and FQGTGA. The CDR3 sequence is CASSLPGGGNTGELFFF.

This clonotype was seen ten or more times. V usage is TRBV19 and J usage is TRBJ2-4, with D possibly matching TRBD1 (6 bases). Trimming took 3 bases from V and 2 from J, leaving 11 bases between them. This CDR3 is built from 15 residues. The germline gives CDR1 LNHDA, CDR2 SQIVND (reference sequence). In DNA form, the CDR3 reads TGTGCCAGTAGTATTGGACAGACCTCCAAAAACATTCAGTACTTC. As protein: CASSIGQTSKNIQYF.

This clonotype was seen many times. This chain links TRBV7-3 with TRBJ2-7; D is perhaps TRBD1 or TRBD2 (6 bases each). The CDR3 consists of 17 residues. Trimming stripped 2 bases from V and 2 bases from J, with 19 bases between. Germline CDR1 is SGHTA and CDR2 is FQGTGA. DNA of the CDR3: TGTGCCAGCAGCTTACATGTGAGGGCGGGACAACCCTACGAGCAGTACTTC. Its protein product is CASSLHVRAGQPYEQYF.

This clonotype was counted at least ten times. This chain connects TRBV7-9 to TRBJ2-1, with TRBD1 matching over 8 bases. CDR1 and CDR2 from the germline V gene are SEHNR and FQNEAQ (reference sequence). Trimming removed 3 bases from V and 3 bases from J; junction bases left unmatched: 7. The CDR3 loop spans 16 amino acids. Here the CDR3 DNA reads TGTGCCAGCAGCTTGTTCTCTGGACAGGGCTACAATGAGCAGTTCTTC. Its protein is CASSLFSGQGYNEQFF.

Ten or more counts support this clonotype. This rearrangement joins TRBV12-3 or TRBV12-4 to TRBJ1-2; tentatively, D is TRBD1 (5 bases). The length of the CDR3 is 14 residues. V was trimmed by 6 bases and J by 6 bases, leaving 17 bases between them. The DNA for the CDR3 is TGTGCCAGCAGAAAATGGGGGGAAGGGGATGGCTACACCTTC. This encodes CASRKWGEGDGYTF.

The sample holds many counts of this clonotype. The chain employs TRBV2 and TRBJ2-7; D is unclear. CDR3 length: 12 residues. V lost 6 bases, J lost 7 bases, and 13 bases lay in between. Germline lookup yields CDR1 SNHLY and CDR2 FYNNEI. The CDR3, as DNA: TGTGCCAGCAGCCGGACCGATTATGAGCAGTACTTC. Translated: CASSRTDYEQYF.

The CDR3 protein is CASSTPDTQYF. The CDR3 bases are TGTGCCAGCAGCACACCGGATACGCAGTATTTT. This chain joins TRBV27 and TRBJ2-3, with unresolved D. Germline CDR1 and CDR2: MNHEY and SMNVEV (reference sequence). This CDR3 is 11 amino acids long. The ends were cut back, 6 bases at V and 6 bases at J, with 7 bases in the middle.